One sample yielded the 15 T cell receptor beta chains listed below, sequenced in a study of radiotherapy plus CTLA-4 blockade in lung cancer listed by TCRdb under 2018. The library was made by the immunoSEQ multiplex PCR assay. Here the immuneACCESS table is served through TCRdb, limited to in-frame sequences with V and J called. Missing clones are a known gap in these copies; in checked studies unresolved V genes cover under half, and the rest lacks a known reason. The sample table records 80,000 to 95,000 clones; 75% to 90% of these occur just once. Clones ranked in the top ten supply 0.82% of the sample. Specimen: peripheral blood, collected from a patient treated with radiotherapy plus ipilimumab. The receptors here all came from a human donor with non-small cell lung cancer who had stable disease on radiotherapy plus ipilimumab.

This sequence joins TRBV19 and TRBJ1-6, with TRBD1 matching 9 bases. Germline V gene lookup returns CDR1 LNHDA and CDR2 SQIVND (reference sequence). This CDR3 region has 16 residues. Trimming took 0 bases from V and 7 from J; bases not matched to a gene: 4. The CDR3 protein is CASSIETGGRNSPLHF. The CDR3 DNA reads TGTGCCAGTAGTATAGAAACAGGGGGCCGGAATTCACCCCTCCACTTT.

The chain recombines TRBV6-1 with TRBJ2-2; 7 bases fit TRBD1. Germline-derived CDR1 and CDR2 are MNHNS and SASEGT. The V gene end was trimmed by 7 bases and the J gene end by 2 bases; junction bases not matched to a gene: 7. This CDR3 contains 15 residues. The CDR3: CASIKGAANTGELFF. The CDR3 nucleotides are TGTGCCAGCATAAAGGGGGCCGCTAACACCGGGGAGCTGTTTTTT.

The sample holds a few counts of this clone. The CDR3 spells CASSDDSTDTQYF. DNA of the CDR3: TGTGCCAGCAGCGATGACAGCACAGATACGCAGTATTTT. V gene TRBV5-4 combines with J gene TRBJ2-3; D ambiguous. The germline V gene encodes CDR1 SGHNT and CDR2 YYREEE (reference sequence). Trimming stripped 4 bases from V and 0 bases from J, with 6 bases between. The CDR3 covers 13 residues. The variable domain in full, with the rest retrieved from reference TRBV5-4 and TRBJ2-3, is ETGVTQSPTHLIKTRGQQVTLRCSSQSGHNTVSWYQQALGQGPQFIFQYYREEENGRGNFPPRFSGLQFPNYSSELNVNALELDDSALYLCASSDDSTDTQYFGPGTRLTVL.

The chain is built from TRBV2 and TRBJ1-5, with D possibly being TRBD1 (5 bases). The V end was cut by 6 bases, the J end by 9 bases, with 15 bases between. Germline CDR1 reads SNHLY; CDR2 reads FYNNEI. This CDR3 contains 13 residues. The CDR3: CASRTAGGGPQHF. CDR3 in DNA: TGTGCCAGCAGGACTGCCGGGGGGGGGCCCCAGCATTTT.

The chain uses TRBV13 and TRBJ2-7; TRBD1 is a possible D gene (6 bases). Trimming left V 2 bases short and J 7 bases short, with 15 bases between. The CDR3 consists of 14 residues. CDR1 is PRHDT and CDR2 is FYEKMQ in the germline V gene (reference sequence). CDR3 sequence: CASSLQGSSLEQYF. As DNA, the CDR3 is TGTGCCAGCAGCTTACAGGGGAGTTCCCTGGAGCAGTACTTC.

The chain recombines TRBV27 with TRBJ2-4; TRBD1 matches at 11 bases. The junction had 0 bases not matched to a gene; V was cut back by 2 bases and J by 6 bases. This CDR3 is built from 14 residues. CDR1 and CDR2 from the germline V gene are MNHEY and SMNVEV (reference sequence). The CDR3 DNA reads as TGTGCCAGCAGTTTAGGACAGGGGGCAAACATTCAGTACTTC. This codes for CASSLGQGANIQYF.

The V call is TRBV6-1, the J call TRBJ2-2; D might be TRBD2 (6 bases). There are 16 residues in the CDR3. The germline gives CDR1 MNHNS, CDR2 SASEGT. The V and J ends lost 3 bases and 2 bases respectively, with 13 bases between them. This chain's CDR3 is CASSDGGPLNTGELFF. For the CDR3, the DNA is TGTGCCAGCAGTGACGGGGGACCCTTAAACACCGGGGAGCTGTTTTTT.

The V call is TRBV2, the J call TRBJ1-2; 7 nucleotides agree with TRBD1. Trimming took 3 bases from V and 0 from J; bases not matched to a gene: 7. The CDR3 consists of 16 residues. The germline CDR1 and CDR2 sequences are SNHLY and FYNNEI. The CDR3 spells CASSDGRGPSNYGYTF. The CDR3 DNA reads TGTGCCAGCAGTGACGGTAGGGGGCCATCTAACTATGGCTACACCTTC.

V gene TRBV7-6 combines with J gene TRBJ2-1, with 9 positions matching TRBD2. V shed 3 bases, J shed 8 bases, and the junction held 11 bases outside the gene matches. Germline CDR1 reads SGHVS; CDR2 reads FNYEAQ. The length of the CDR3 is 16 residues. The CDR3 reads CASSLSAGGRVYEQFF. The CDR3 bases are TGTGCCAGCAGCTTGAGTGCGGGAGGGCGCGTATATGAGCAGTTCTTC.

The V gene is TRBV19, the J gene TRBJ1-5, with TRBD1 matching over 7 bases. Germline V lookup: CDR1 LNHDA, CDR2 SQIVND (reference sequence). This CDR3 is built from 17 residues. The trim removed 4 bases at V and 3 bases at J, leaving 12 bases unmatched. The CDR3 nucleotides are TGTGCCAGTAGTACCACCCCAGGGGGTTTCATCAATCAGCCCCAGCATTTT. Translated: CASSTTPGGFINQPQHF.

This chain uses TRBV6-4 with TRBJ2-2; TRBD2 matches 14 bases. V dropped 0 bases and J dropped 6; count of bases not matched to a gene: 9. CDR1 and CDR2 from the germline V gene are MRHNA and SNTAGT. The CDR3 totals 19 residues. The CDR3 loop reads CASSDSGTSGRIRAGELFF. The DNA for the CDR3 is TGTGCCAGCAGTGACTCAGGGACTAGCGGGAGAATCCGGGCCGGGGAGCTGTTTTTT.

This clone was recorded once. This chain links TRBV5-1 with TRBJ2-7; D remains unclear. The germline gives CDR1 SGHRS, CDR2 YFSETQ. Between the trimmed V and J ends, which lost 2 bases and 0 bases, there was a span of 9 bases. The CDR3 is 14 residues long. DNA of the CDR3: TGCGCCAGCAGCTTCCTCTCTAGCTCCTACGAGCAGTACTTC. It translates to CASSFLSSSYEQYF.

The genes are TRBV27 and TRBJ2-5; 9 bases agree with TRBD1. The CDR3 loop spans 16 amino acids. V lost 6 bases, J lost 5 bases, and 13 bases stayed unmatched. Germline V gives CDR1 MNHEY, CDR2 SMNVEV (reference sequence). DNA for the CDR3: TGTGCCAGCAGCCATATAGGGGGACAGGGAGCGGAGACCCAGTACTTC. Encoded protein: CASSHIGGQGAETQYF.

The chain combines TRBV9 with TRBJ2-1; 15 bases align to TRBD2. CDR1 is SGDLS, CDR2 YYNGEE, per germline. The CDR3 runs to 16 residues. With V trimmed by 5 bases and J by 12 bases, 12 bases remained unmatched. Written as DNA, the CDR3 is TGTGCCAGCAGTCCCGGGACTAGCGGGGGGTCCTGGGGGCAGTTCTTC. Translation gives CASSPGTSGGSWGQFF.

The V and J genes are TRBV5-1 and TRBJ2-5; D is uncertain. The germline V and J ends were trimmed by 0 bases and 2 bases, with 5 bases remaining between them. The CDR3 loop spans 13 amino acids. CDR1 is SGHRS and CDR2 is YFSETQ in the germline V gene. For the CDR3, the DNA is TGCGCCAGCAGCTTGGGCCCACAAGAGACCCAGTACTTC. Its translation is CASSLGPQETQYF.